These 26 T cell receptor beta chains came from one sample sequenced in a study of neoadjuvant anti-PD-1 for oral cavity cancer. Clones were read by immunoSEQ multiplex PCR, and TCRdb kept only the in-frame ones, dropping some. This table holds 30,000 to 35,000 clones, about 83% found once. The input for sequencing was PBMCs, taken before nivolumab (anti-PD-1) treatment. The receptor set was obtained from a person between 40 and 85 years old with oral cavity squamous cell carcinoma.

V usage is TRBV4-3 and J usage is TRBJ1-2; TRBD1 matches at 7 bases. The length of the CDR3 is 15 residues. Germline values: CDR1 LGHNA, CDR2 YSLEER. V trimming: 0 bases; J trimming: 4 bases; junction bases outside the gene matches: 5. CDR3 DNA: TGCGCCAGCAGCCAAGATCCCGCAGGGGGCTATGGCTACACCTTC. It yields the protein CASSQDPAGGYGYTF.

The gene calls are TRBV27 and TRBJ1-6; maybe TRBD1 (6 bases). V was trimmed by 2 bases and J by 7 bases, leaving 12 bases between them. Germline V gene data show CDR1 as MNHEY and CDR2 as SMNVEV (reference sequence). The CDR3 is 15 residues long. CDR3 loop: CASSLEDSVNSPLHF. The CDR3 coding sequence is TGTGCCAGCAGTTTAGAGGACAGCGTCAATTCACCCCTCCACTTT.

The genes are TRBV5-1 and TRBJ2-7, with TRBD1 matching over 9 bases. Germline V gene sequence: CDR1 SGHRS, CDR2 YFSETQ. CDR3 length equals 15 residues. The ends lost 5 bases at V and 3 bases at J; junction bases unmatched: 9. The CDR3 protein is CASRGGTGSDYEQYF. CDR3 in DNA: TGCGCCAGCAGGGGTGGGACAGGGTCGGACTACGAGCAGTACTTC.

A few counts support this clone. CDR3 bases: TGTGCCAGCAGTGTAGCAGGGGGGAGCAATCAGCCCCAGCATTTT. Protein product: CASSVAGGSNQPQHF. The chain employs TRBV6-1 and TRBJ1-5; 7 positions match TRBD1. Germline CDR1 MNHNS, CDR2 SASEGT. V was pared by 4 bases and J by 1 base, with 4 bases of the junction left unmatched. This CDR3 is built from 15 residues.

V and J are TRBV4-3 and TRBJ1-2; D is perhaps TRBD1 (6 bases). The CDR3 spans 14 residues. V shed 2 bases and J shed 2 bases, with 9 bases lying between them. Per the germline V gene, CDR1 is LGHNA and CDR2 is YSLEER. The CDR3 is CASSQSRGNYGYTF. Here the CDR3 DNA reads TGCGCCAGCAGCCAAAGTAGGGGGAACTATGGCTACACCTTC.

The chain employs TRBV9 and TRBJ1-1, with TRBD1 matching over 8 bases. Germline V gives CDR1 SGDLS, CDR2 YYNGEE. CDR3 length: 16 residues. Trimming removed 1 base from V and 0 bases from J; junction bases left unmatched: 5. For the CDR3, the DNA is TGTGCCAGCAGCGTACAGGGGACAGGTATGAACACTGAAGCTTTCTTT. Protein: CASSVQGTGMNTEAFF.

The chain links TRBV4-3 to TRBJ2-7; 7 bases align to TRBD1. Germline CDR1 reads LGHNA; CDR2 reads YSLEER. The V gene end was trimmed by 3 bases and the J gene end by 0 bases; junction bases not matched to a gene: 14. This CDR3 region has 18 residues. This CDR3 reads CASSHQLGAGGSSYEQYF. The CDR3 DNA follows: TGCGCCAGCAGCCATCAACTAGGCGCAGGGGGTAGCTCCTACGAGCAGTACTTC.

The chain combines TRBV2 with TRBJ2-5; 7 bases agree with TRBD1. Per the germline V gene, CDR1 is SNHLY and CDR2 is FYNNEI. The CDR3 runs to 14 residues. V lost 6 bases and J lost 4; bases outside the gene matches: 8. In DNA form, the CDR3 reads TGTGCCAGCAGCCTTGGGGGACAGAGAGAGACCCAGTACTTC. It is translated as CASSLGGQRETQYF.

The rearrangement uses TRBV5-8 and TRBJ2-1; 7 nucleotides match TRBD2. Germline V gene sequence: CDR1 SGHTS, CDR2 YDEGEE. The CDR3 is 15 amino acids. The V gene end was trimmed by 0 bases and the J gene end by 4 bases; junction bases not matched to a gene: 4. CDR3 loop: CASSLGLAEYNEQFF. DNA for the CDR3: TGTGCCAGCAGCTTGGGACTAGCCGAGTACAATGAGCAGTTCTTC.

The chain employs TRBV5-1 and TRBJ1-2; a possible D gene is TRBD1 (6 bases). Germline V CDR1 and CDR2: SGHRS, YFSETQ. Deletions cut 0 bases from V and 5 bases from J, with 11 bases between. The CDR3 runs 14 residues. The CDR3 sequence is CASSLEARGYGYTF. CDR3 sequence (DNA): TGCGCCAGCAGCTTGGAAGCCAGGGGATATGGCTACACCTTC.

V is TRBV30 and J is TRBJ1-1; 9 bases are shared with TRBD1. J was trimmed by 4 bases and V by 5 bases; bases with no gene match: 8. CDR1 is GTSNPN, CDR2 SVGIG, per germline (reference sequence). This CDR3 contains 14 residues. The CDR3 sequence is CAWGTGTGITEAFF. CDR3 nucleotides: TGTGCCTGGGGAACCGGGACAGGGATCACTGAAGCTTTCTTT.

The chain links TRBV11-2 to TRBJ2-5, with TRBD1 matching 10 bases. In germline, CDR1 is SGHAT, CDR2 FQNNGV. CDR3 size: 15 residues. Germline trimming cut 5 bases from V and 5 bases from J; bases unmatched to any gene: 8. CDR3 amino acids: CASSLGTGVVETQYF. The CDR3, as DNA: TGTGCCAGCAGCCTCGGGACAGGGGTTGTGGAGACCCAGTACTTC. Together with reference TRBV11-2 and TRBJ2-5, the CDR3 gives the full variable domain: EAGVAQSPRYKIIEKRQSVAFWCNPISGHATLYWYQQILGQGPKLLIQFQNNGVVDDSQLPKDRFSAERLKGVDSTLKIQPAKLEDSAVYLCASSLGTGVVETQYFGPGTRLLVL.

V usage is TRBV5-1 and J usage is TRBJ2-2; weak D call: TRBD2 (5 bases). The CDR3 totals 15 residues. CDR1 SGHRS and CDR2 YFSETQ come from the germline V gene. V lost 2 bases to trimming and J lost 0 bases, with 8 bases between them. Written as DNA, the CDR3 is TGCGCCAGCAGCTTATCTAGCCCGAACACCGGGGAGCTGTTTTTT. This gives the protein CASSLSSPNTGELFF.

The chain uses TRBV6-1 and TRBJ2-2; D is possibly TRBD1 or TRBD2 (5 bases each). Germline CDR1 MNHNS, CDR2 SASEGT. Trimming cost V 3 bases and J 6 bases, with 14 bases left between them. The CDR3 loop spans 15 amino acids. The CDR3 here is CASSEDIWGSGELFF. CDR3 nucleotides: TGTGCCAGCAGTGAGGACATCTGGGGGTCCGGGGAGCTGTTTTTT.

The J gene is TRBJ2-1, the V gene TRBV2; 7 bases match TRBD1. Germline lookup yields CDR1 SNHLY and CDR2 FYNNEI. The CDR3 extends over 13 amino acids. J lost 3 bases, V lost 7 bases, and 3 bases had no gene match. DNA of the CDR3: TGTGCCAGCACCCGGGACAGCTACAATGAGCAGTTCTTC. Residues: CASTRDSYNEQFF.

This clone was seen just once. The chain joins TRBV9 to TRBJ1-1; tentatively, D is TRBD1 (6 bases). Germline lookup yields CDR1 SGDLS and CDR2 YYNGEE. The V end lost 4 bases, the J end lost 5 bases, and 21 bases lay between the germline ends. The CDR3 length is 16 residues. The chain's CDR3 is CASSSLGGVAETEAFF. In DNA, the CDR3 is TGTGCCAGCAGCTCCCTAGGGGGGGTGGCCGAAACTGAAGCTTTCTTT.

The chain uses TRBV30 and TRBJ2-2; D is perhaps TRBD1 (5 bases). This CDR3 spans 14 amino acids. Germline lookup yields CDR1 GTSNPN and CDR2 SVGIG (reference sequence). In DNA form, the CDR3 reads TGTGCACTCACAGGCCCAGCGAACACCGGGGAGCTGTTTTTT. This translates into CALTGPANTGELFF.

J is TRBJ1-5 and V is TRBV7-2; TRBD1 is a possible D gene (6 bases). The V end was cut by 5 bases, the J end by 8 bases, with 13 bases between. CDR3 size: 13 residues. Germline-derived CDR1 and CDR2 are SGHTA and FQGNSA. The CDR3 DNA follows: TGTGCCAGCAGCCCTCAGAGGGGGGAGCCCCAGCATTTT. Translated: CASSPQRGEPQHF.

The chain recombines TRBV7-8 with TRBJ2-5; 9 nucleotides match TRBD2. CDR3 length: 15 amino acids. In germline, CDR1 is SGHVS, CDR2 FQNEAQ. V dropped 5 bases and J dropped 2; count of bases not matched to a gene: 6. The DNA for the CDR3 is TGTGCCAGCAGCCTTCGTAGCGGGGGTCAAGAGACCCAGTACTTC. This sequence encodes CASSLRSGGQETQYF.

The V gene is TRBV10-1, the J gene TRBJ2-3; 7 nucleotides match TRBD1. CDR1 is WNHNN, CDR2 SYGVQD, per germline (reference sequence). Unmatched junction bases numbered 2, after V lost 2 bases and J lost 0 bases. The length of the CDR3 is 15 residues. The CDR3 bases are TGCGCCAGCAGTGAGAGACAGGGCAGCACAGATACGCAGTATTTT. Protein product: CASSERQGSTDTQYF.

V and J are TRBV7-2 and TRBJ2-7, with a possible D match to TRBD1 (5 bases). Per the germline V gene, CDR1 is SGHTA and CDR2 is FQGNSA. There are 16 residues in the CDR3. Trimming took off 2 bases at V and 3 bases at J, with 17 bases between the two ends. CDR3: CASSLYFSGRDYEQYF. CDR3 coding DNA: TGTGCCAGCAGCTTATATTTTTCGGGCAGGGACTACGAGCAGTACTTC. The complete variable domain, with remaining parts taken from reference TRBV7-2 and TRBJ2-7, reads GAGVSQSPSNKVTEKGKDVELRCDPISGHTALYWYRQSLGQGLEFLIYFQGNSAPDKSGLPSDRFSAERTGGSVSTLTIQRTQQEDSAVYLCASSLYFSGRDYEQYFGPGTRLTVT.

V is TRBV7-9 and J is TRBJ1-6; the match to TRBD1 covers 9 bases. The CDR3 is made up of 16 amino acids. J lost 5 bases, V lost 2 bases, and 4 bases had no gene match. Germline V gives CDR1 SEHNR, CDR2 FQNEAQ (reference sequence). In nucleotides, the CDR3 is TGTGCCAGCAGCTTAAGGACAGGGGAACATAATTCACCCCTCCACTTT. It codes for CASSLRTGEHNSPLHF.

The table lists this clone with a count of one. The chain is built from TRBV5-8 and TRBJ2-2; possibly TRBD1 for D (5 bases). With 4 bases removed from V and 1 base from J, the gap between germline ends came to 14 bases. Germline CDR1 and CDR2: SGHTS and YDEGEE. CDR3 size: 16 residues. CDR3 region: CASSPRTGQNTGELFF. CDR3 DNA: TGTGCCAGCAGCCCAAGGACCGGACAGAACACCGGGGAGCTGTTTTTT.

The chain uses TRBV29-1 and TRBJ2-3; 8 bases are a match to TRBD1. V was pared by 0 bases and J by 5 bases, with 4 bases of the junction left unmatched. The germline V gene has CDR1 SQVTM and CDR2 ANQGSEA. This CDR3 region has 14 residues. The CDR3 is CSVEDRGPGDTQYF. CDR3 coding DNA: TGCAGCGTTGAAGACAGGGGGCCGGGAGATACGCAGTATTTT.

The chain joins TRBV5-8 to TRBJ2-5; 14 bases map to TRBD2. After removal of 4 bases from V and 5 bases from J, the junction contained 4 bases not matched to a gene. The CDR3 length is 15 residues. Germline V gives CDR1 SGHTS, CDR2 YDEGEE. CDR3 in amino acids: CASSAGLAGAETQYF. CDR3 nucleotides: TGTGCCAGCAGCGCGGGACTAGCGGGGGCGGAGACCCAGTACTTC.

The chain uses TRBV5-8 and TRBJ2-2, with D perhaps TRBD2 (6 bases). This CDR3 region has 15 residues. Germline lookup yields CDR1 SGHTS and CDR2 YDEGEE. Trimming pared 4 bases from V and 5 bases from J, leaving 15 bases between. DNA of the CDR3: TGTGCCAGCAGCCTCTGGAGGGTCTCTACCGGGGAGCTGTTTTTT. Translating gives CASSLWRVSTGELFF.